This T cell receptor (beta chain) came from a study of shared clonotypes between healthy human individuals. Overall study findings and caveats: Lower generation probabilities were found for non-shared clonotypes than for those shared by all four donors.

Running of the assay took place at deep level. Each subset's genomic DNA was shared equally among a number of immunoSEQ plates. Measured with immunoSEQ multiplex PCR; TCRdb has only the in-frame clones, and not every one. Altogether a few million clones are present, approximately 92% being singletons, with the ten largest covering roughly 0.13%. Regarding this clone: Its cognate antigen is unknown.

A CD45RA-negative memory subset and a CD45RA+ naive subset were separated from the CD4+ cells. The ends were cut back, 2 bases at V and 13 bases at J, with 14 bases in the middle. The CDR3 is 13 residues long. The germline gives CDR1 SNHLY, CDR2 FYNNEI. The chain combines TRBV2 with TRBJ1-4, with D unresolved. This TCR was recovered from a man between 18 and 35 years old in good health. Sequencing used naive CD4+ T cells sorted from blood. Subset of the sample: CD45RA+ positively selected. The CDR3, as DNA: TGTGCCAGCAGTGAATATGGCGCCCGGGGACTGTTTTTT. Residues: CASSEYGARGLFF.